Below, 21 T cell receptor beta chains from the same sample are listed, as sequenced in a study of T-cell reconstitution after alpha-beta-depleted transplantation in children. Unique molecular identifiers were incorporated when the TCRbeta library was constructed. TCRdb ran MiXCR on the PCR reads and lists one entry per CDR3 protein. The table lists approximately 640,000 distinct CDR3 sequences, roughly 15% of them singletons, with approximately 1% in the top ten. This material consisted of PBMCs from the stem cell graft donor, taken from the stem cell graft. These receptors came from a human donor who donated a stem cell graft to a child with acute myeloid leukemia.

The table lists this clonotype with many counts. The gene calls are TRBV20-1 and TRBJ2-7; maybe TRBD2 (6 bases). CDR1 and CDR2 from the germline V gene are DFQATT and SNEGSKA (reference sequence). Between the trimmed V and J ends, which lost 4 bases and 3 bases, there was a span of 16 bases. The CDR3 is made up of 14 amino acids. The chain's CDR3 is CSATPWRDGYEQYV. The CDR3 DNA sequence: TGCAGTGCTACCCCCTGGCGGGATGGCTACGAGCAGTACGTC.

This clonotype was counted a few times. The chain carries TRBV29-1 and TRBJ2-2; the D gene is possibly TRBD1 (6 bases). CDR3 length: 15 residues. Germline V gives CDR1 SQVTM, CDR2 ANQGSEA. Trimming cost V 1 base and J 6 bases, with 15 bases left between them. CDR3 region: CSVEGRDTEPGELFF. The DNA of the CDR3 is TGCAGCGTTGAAGGAAGGGACACAGAGCCCGGGGAGCTGTTTTTT.

V gene TRBV24-1 combines with J gene TRBJ2-6, with D possibly TRBD1 on 6 matching bases. The CDR3 covers 17 residues. CDR1 and CDR2 from the germline V gene are KGHDR and SFDVKD. Trimming pared 4 bases from V and 2 bases from J, leaving 14 bases between. The CDR3 reads CATSDPDSEPGANVLTF. For the CDR3, the DNA is TGTGCCACCAGTGACCCGGACAGCGAGCCTGGGGCCAACGTCCTGACTTTC.

This clonotype was seen repeatedly, ten times or more. The chain has TRBV5-1 and TRBJ2-1; D is unclear. The CDR3 totals 12 residues. Trimming cost V 1 base and J 5 bases, with 4 bases left between them. Germline CDR1 reads SGHRS; CDR2 reads YFSETQ. The DNA for the CDR3 is TGCGCCAGCAGCTTGCATGACAATGAGCAGTTCTTC. Its protein is CASSLHDNEQFF.

The chain combines TRBV20-1 with TRBJ2-5; the D call may be TRBD1 or TRBD2 (5 bases each). This CDR3 has 13 residues. CDR1 and CDR2 from the germline V gene are DFQATT and SNEGSKA (reference sequence). The V end lost 5 bases, the J end lost 2 bases, and 12 bases lay between the germline ends. The CDR3 region is CSAAGTLQETQYF. The CDR3 region has the DNA TGCAGTGCTGCCGGGACCCTGCAAGAGACCCAGTACTTC.

V is TRBV12-3 or TRBV12-4 and J is TRBJ2-3; 9 bases match TRBD1. The CDR3 runs 16 residues. The trim removed 5 bases at V and 2 bases at J, leaving 8 bases unmatched. The CDR3: CASSLGQGGTTDTQYF. The CDR3 DNA reads as TGTGCCAGCAGTCTGGGACAGGGAGGAACCACAGATACGCAGTATTTT.

This clonotype has a count of ten or more. J is TRBJ1-1 and V is TRBV29-1, with 8 bases fitting TRBD1. In germline, CDR1 is SQVTM, CDR2 ANQGSEA. The J segment lost 5 bases and the V segment lost 5 bases, leaving 4 bases of the junction unmatched. The CDR3 contains 12 residues. This CDR3 is CSVFTGGTEAFF. CDR3 nucleotide sequence: TGCAGCGTTTTTACAGGGGGGACTGAAGCTTTCTTT. The full variable domain, with the rest looked up from reference TRBV29-1 and TRBJ1-1, is SAVISQKPSRDICQRGTSLTIQCQVDSQVTMMFWYRQQPGQSLTLIATANQGSEATYESGFVIDKFPISRPNLTFSTLTVSNMSPEDSSIYLCSVFTGGTEAFFGQGTRLTVV.

As for this clonotype: This sequence may be a read error, since a much larger clone differs from it by one base. This chain uses TRBV12-3 or TRBV12-4 with TRBJ2-1; D ambiguous. The germline V and J ends were trimmed by 4 bases and 8 bases, with 12 bases remaining between them. This CDR3 region has 13 residues. The CDR3 nucleotides read TGTGCCAGCAGTTCGTCCGCTGACCATGAGCAGTTCTTC. This sequence encodes CASSSSADHEQFF.

This clonotype appeared a few times. This chain links TRBV12-3 or TRBV12-4 with TRBJ2-3; D possibly matches TRBD1 or TRBD2 (5 bases each). This CDR3 has 15 amino acids. The V end lost 6 bases, the J end lost 2 bases, and 15 bases lay between the germline ends. The CDR3 protein is CASRPGPIITDTQYF. The DNA of the CDR3 is TGTGCCAGCAGACCGGGACCCATCATCACAGATACGCAGTATTTT.

This clonotype was recorded at least ten times. Here the CDR3 reads CSATTYRGTEAFF. In DNA, the CDR3 is TGCAGTGCTACGACTTACAGGGGAACTGAAGCTTTCTTT. This chain uses TRBV20-1 with TRBJ1-1; the match to TRBD1 covers 7 bases. The J segment lost 5 bases and the V segment lost 4 bases, leaving 7 bases of the junction unmatched. This CDR3 contains 13 residues. Germline CDR1 reads DFQATT; CDR2 reads SNEGSKA (reference sequence).

This rearrangement joins TRBV10-3 to TRBJ1-3, with unresolved D. Germline CDR1 and CDR2: ENHRY and SYGVKD. Trimming removed 2 bases from V and 0 bases from J, with 8 bases in between. The CDR3 covers 15 residues. In nucleotides, the CDR3 is TGTGCCATCAGTGAGGGTTCTACCTCTGGAAACACCATATATTTT. This sequence encodes CAISEGSTSGNTIYF.

This chain links TRBV7-3 with TRBJ2-1, with 7 nucleotides matching TRBD1. The V gene end was trimmed by 0 bases and the J gene end by 8 bases; junction bases not matched to a gene: 7. The CDR3 is 15 residues long. Germline V gives CDR1 SGHTA, CDR2 FQGTGA. The chain's CDR3 is CASSLTGVGGDEQFF. CDR3 coding DNA: TGTGCCAGCAGCTTAACAGGGGTAGGGGGCGATGAGCAGTTCTTC.

This rearrangement joins TRBV29-1 to TRBJ1-3; no clear D. The length of the CDR3 is 12 residues. CDR1 and CDR2 from the germline V gene are SQVTM and ANQGSEA. The CDR3 is CSADFSGNTIYF. Here the CDR3 DNA reads TGCAGTGCGGACTTCTCTGGAAACACCATATATTTT. The variable domain in full, with the rest retrieved from reference TRBV29-1 and TRBJ1-3, is SAVISQKPSRDICQRGTSLTIQCQVDSQVTMMFWYRQQPGQSLTLIATANQGSEATYESGFVIDKFPISRPNLTFSTLTVSNMSPEDSSIYLCSADFSGNTIYFGEGSWLTVV.

The CDR3 sequence is CARSPGSSYEQYV. The DNA of the CDR3 is TGTGCCAGGAGCCCCGGAAGCTCCTACGAGCAGTACGTC. The J gene is TRBJ2-7, the V gene TRBV7-9, with no clear D. From germline, CDR1 is SEHNR and CDR2 FQNEAQ (reference sequence). The CDR3 totals 13 residues. Trimming took 9 bases from V and 0 from J, leaving 12 bases between them.

In its sample, this clonotype was seen a few times. The CDR3 nucleotides are TGCAGTGCTCTAGGAGGACAGGGGAGAGATACGCAGTATTTT. Its translation is CSALGGQGRDTQYF. The V and J genes are TRBV20-1 and TRBJ2-3; TRBD1 matches at 9 bases. Germline CDR1 DFQATT, CDR2 SNEGSKA (reference sequence). V trimming: 5 bases; J trimming: 5 bases; junction bases outside the gene matches: 8. The CDR3 length is 14 residues.

This clonotype appeared many times. The genes are TRBV5-6 and TRBJ2-7; TRBD2 might be the D (5 bases). Trimming shortened V by 4 bases and J by 6 bases, and 11 bases separated the two germline ends. The V gene's germline CDR1 is SGHDT and CDR2 YYEEEE. The CDR3 totals 12 residues. The CDR3 here is CASSEGVSEQYV. The CDR3 region has the DNA TGTGCCAGCAGCGAGGGTGTCTCCGAGCAGTACGTC.

This clonotype was counted only a few times. The V gene is TRBV24-1, the J gene TRBJ2-2; D unclear. Germline lookup yields CDR1 KGHDR and CDR2 SFDVKD. This CDR3 region has 15 residues. The V and J ends lost 1 base and 3 bases respectively, with 8 bases between them. CDR3 loop: CATSDFQVDTGELFF. The CDR3, as DNA: TGTGCCACCAGTGATTTCCAGGTGGACACCGGGGAGCTGTTTTTT.

In its sample, this clonotype was seen many times. The chain employs TRBV9 and TRBJ2-7; 11 bases agree with TRBD1. CDR1 and CDR2 from the germline V gene are SGDLS and YYNGEE. This CDR3 contains 13 residues. The V and J ends lost 3 bases and 6 bases, in that order; junction bases with no gene match: 2. Here the CDR3 reads CASSAGTGGEQYF. The CDR3 DNA sequence: TGTGCCAGCAGCGCAGGGACAGGGGGCGAGCAGTACTTC.

The sample holds a few counts of this clonotype. This chain connects TRBV28 to TRBJ2-5, with 8 nucleotides matching TRBD2. The CDR3 spans 14 residues. CDR1 and CDR2 from the germline V gene are MDHEN and SYDVKM. The V gene end was trimmed by 7 bases and the J gene end by 1 base; junction bases not matched to a gene: 5. The CDR3 nucleotides are TGTGCCAGCACCCTACGGGGGGGCCAAGAGACCCAGTACTTC. Encoded protein: CASTLRGGQETQYF.

V and J are TRBV4-3 and TRBJ2-3; no reliable D call. Germline V lookup: CDR1 LGHNA, CDR2 YSLEER. V was cut by 0 bases and J by 0 bases, with 13 bases left in between. The CDR3 is 17 residues long. CDR3 sequence reads: CASSQDLPGTSTDTQYF. The CDR3 DNA sequence: TGCGCCAGCAGCCAAGATCTCCCAGGCACTAGCACAGATACGCAGTATTTT.

This clonotype has just a few counts. The chain combines TRBV12-3 or TRBV12-4 with TRBJ2-4; D unclear. V shed 6 bases and J shed 3 bases, with 15 bases lying between them. This CDR3 comprises 15 residues. The CDR3 loop is CASSHRGLGKNIQYF. The CDR3 DNA follows: TGTGCCAGCAGCCATAGAGGTTTGGGCAAAAACATTCAGTACTTC.